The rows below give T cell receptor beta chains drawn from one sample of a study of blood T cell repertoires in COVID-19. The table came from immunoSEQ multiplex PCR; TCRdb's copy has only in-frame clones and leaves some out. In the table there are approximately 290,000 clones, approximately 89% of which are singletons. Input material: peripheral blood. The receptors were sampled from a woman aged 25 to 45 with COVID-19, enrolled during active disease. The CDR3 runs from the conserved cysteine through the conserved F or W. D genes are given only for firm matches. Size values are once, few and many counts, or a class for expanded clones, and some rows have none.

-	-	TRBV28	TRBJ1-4	TGTGCCAGCGACAGTCATAATGAAAAACTGTTTTTT	CASDSHNEKLFF
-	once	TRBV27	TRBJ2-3	TGTGCCAGCCGCACAGATACGCCTGCGGGACTTAGCACAGATACGCAGTATTTT	CASRTDTPAGLSTDTQYF
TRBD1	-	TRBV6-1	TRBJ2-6	TGTGCCAGCAGTGTCCGGGACAGGGCCCCCTCTGGGGCCAACGTCCTGACTTTC	CASSVRDRAPSGANVLTF
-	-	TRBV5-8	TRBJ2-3	TGTGCCAGCAGCTTGGATACGGGCACAGATACGCAGTATTTT	CASSLDTGTDTQYF
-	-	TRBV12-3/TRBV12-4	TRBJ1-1	TGTGCCAGCAGTTTGATGTCCGAGGCTTTCTTT	CASSLMSEAFF
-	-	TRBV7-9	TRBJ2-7	TGTGCCAGCAGCTCTCGCGGAAACGAGCAGTACTTC	CASSSRGNEQYF
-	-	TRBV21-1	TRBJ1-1	TGTGCCAGCAAGGGGAAAAACAGGGGGCCTCACACTGAAGCTTTCTTT	CASKGKNRGPHTEAFF
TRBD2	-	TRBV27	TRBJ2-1	TGTGCCAGCAGTTTAGGACTAGCGGGATACAATGAGCAGTTCTTC	CASSLGLAGYNEQFF
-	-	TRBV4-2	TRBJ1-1	TGTGCCAGCAGCCAAGCCCCCCAGGTGAACACTGAAGCTTTCTTT	CASSQAPQVNTEAFF
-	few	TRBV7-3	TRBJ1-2	TGTGCCAGCAGCTTCGGGGGGAACTATGGCTACACCTTC	CASSFGGNYGYTF
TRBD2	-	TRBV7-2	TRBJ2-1	TGTGCCAGCAGCTTAGATGGGCTAGCGGGAGGGGAGCAGTTCTTC	CASSLDGLAGGEQFF
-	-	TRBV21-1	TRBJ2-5	TGTGCCAGCAGCAAAGAGACAGGTCGGCCCAGAGAGACCCAGTACTTC	CASSKETGRPRETQYF
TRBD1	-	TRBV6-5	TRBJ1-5	TGTGCCAGCAGTAAGACAGGGTTGGGCAATCAGCCCCAGCATTTT	CASSKTGLGNQPQHF
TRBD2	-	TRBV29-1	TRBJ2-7	TGCAGCGTTGATGTTAGCGGGAGTCGGGCCGAGCAGTACTTC	CSVDVSGSRAEQYF
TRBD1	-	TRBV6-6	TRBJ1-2	TGTGCCAGCAGTATGGAGAGGGGGCGAGGCTATGGCTACACCTTC	CASSMERGRGYGYTF
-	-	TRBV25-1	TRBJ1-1	TGTGCCAGCAGTGAAGCCGGGTCCTACCAACCTGAAGCTTTCTTT	CASSEAGSYQPEAFF
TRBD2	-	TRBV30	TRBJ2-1	TGTGCCTGGAGTGTAGGACTAGTTCGGATGCGTGAGCAGTTCTTC	CAWSVGLVRMREQFF
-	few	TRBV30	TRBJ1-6	TGTGCCTGGAAGGACACCTCATCCCTCCACTTT	CAWKDTSSLHF
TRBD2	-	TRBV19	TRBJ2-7	TGTGCCAGTAGTACGGACACTCGCTGGACTAGCGGGAGCCCCTACGAGCAGTACTTC	CASSTDTRWTSGSPYEQYF
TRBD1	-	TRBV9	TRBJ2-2	TGTGCCAGCAGCGTAGGTCATGGGACAGGGGGCCCCGGGGAGCTGTTTTTT	CASSVGHGTGGPGELFF
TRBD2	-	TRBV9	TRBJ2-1	TGTGCCAGCAGCGCAAGCGGGACCACCTACAATGAGCAGTTCTTC	CASSASGTTYNEQFF
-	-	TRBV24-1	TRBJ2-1	TGTGCCACCAGCAGGCCCAGCGGACTTAACAATGAGCAGTTCTTC	CATSRPSGLNNEQFF
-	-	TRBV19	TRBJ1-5	TGTGCCAGTAGTGAGGGTATTAGCAATCAGCCCCAGCATTTT	CASSEGISNQPQHF
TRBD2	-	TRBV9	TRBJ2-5	TGTGCCAGCAGCGTAGGGTTCGGGGGGGTTGGAGAGACCCAGTACTTC	CASSVGFGGVGETQYF
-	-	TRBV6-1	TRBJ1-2	TGTGCCAGCAGTGTAGGGCGGGGGGGGAATTCTGGCGGCTACACCTTC	CASSVGRGGNSGGYTF
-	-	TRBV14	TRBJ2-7	TGTGCCAGCAGCCCTGCGGGGCATTCCTACGAGCAGTACTTC	CASSPAGHSYEQYF
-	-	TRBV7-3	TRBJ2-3	TGTGCCAGCAGCTTAAAGGGGGACAACACAGATACGCAGTATTTT	CASSLKGDNTDTQYF
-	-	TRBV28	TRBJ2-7	TGTGCCAGCAGCCTAGACAGTTACACCTCCTACGAGCAGTACTTC	CASSLDSYTSYEQYF
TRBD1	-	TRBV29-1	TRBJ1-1	TGCAGCGTTCATGAGACAGGGGGCGGCACTGAAGCTTTCTTT	CSVHETGGGTEAFF
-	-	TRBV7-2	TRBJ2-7	TGTGCCAGCAGCGGAGGGACAGCCATCCTCTACGAGCAGTACTTC	CASSGGTAILYEQYF
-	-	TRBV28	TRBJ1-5	TGTGCCAGCAGTTCCACCATAGTCACCCAGCATTTT	CASSSTIVTQHF
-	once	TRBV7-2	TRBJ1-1	TGTGCCAGCAGCTTAGCGGTCGCGACAGTCTATCAAGCTTTCTTT	CASSLAVATVYQAFF
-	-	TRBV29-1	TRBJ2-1	TGCAGCTTCTGTAGGACTATCCCTCCCAATGAGCAGTTCTTC	CSFCRTIPPNEQFF
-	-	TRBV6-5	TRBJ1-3	TGTGCCGGGGGAAGGGAGGTATTAAATGGAAACACCATATATTTT	CAGGREVLNGNTIYF
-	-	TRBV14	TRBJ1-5	TGTGCCAGCCGCAATCAGGGTCAGCCCCAGCATTTT	CASRNQGQPQHF
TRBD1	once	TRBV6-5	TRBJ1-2	TGTGCCAGCAGTCCAGGGACAGAAGTTTATGGCTACACCTTC	CASSPGTEVYGYTF
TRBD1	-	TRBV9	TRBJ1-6	TGTGCCAGCAGCGGGACAGGGGAGGATTCACCCCTCCACTTT	CASSGTGEDSPLHF
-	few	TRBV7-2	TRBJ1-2	TGTGCCAGCAGCTCCCAGACCGGGGGCTATGGCTACACCTTC	CASSSQTGGYGYTF
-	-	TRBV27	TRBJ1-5	TGTGCCAGCAAGCGTGCAAGGGGTGGGAATCAGCCCCAGCATTTT	CASKRARGGNQPQHF
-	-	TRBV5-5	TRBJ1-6	TGTGCCAGCAGCTTGGAAGGGGGTTCACCCCTCCACTTT	CASSLEGGSPLHF
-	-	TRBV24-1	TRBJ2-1	TGTGCCACCAGTGGGGACTCGCCTGAGCAGTTCTTC	CATSGDSPEQFF
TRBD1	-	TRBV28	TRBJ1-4	TGTGCCAGCAGTTTAACAGGGGTTGAGGAAAAACTGTTTTTT	CASSLTGVEEKLFF
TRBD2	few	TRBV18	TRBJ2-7	TGTGCCAGCTCACCAGGGCTAGCGGGGGCCTACGAGCAGTACTTC	CASSPGLAGAYEQYF
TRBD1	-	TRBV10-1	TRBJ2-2	TGCGCCAGCAGGTCCTCAAATTTTAATGGGACAGGGATAGGTAACACCGGGGAGCTGTTTTTT	CASRSSNFNGTGIGNTGELFF
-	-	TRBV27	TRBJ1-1	TGTGCCAGCAGTTTAACGGGGGAAACCTACACTGAAGCTTTCTTT	CASSLTGETYTEAFF
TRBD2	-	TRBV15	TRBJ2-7	TGTGCCACCAGCGAGAGTGGGGGGGGGTTACTAGCGGCTCCGAACGAGCAGTACTTC	CATSESGGGLLAAPNEQYF
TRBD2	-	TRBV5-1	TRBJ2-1	TGCGCCAGCAGCTTAGTTACTAGCGGGAGCTCCTACAATGAGCAGTTCTTC	CASSLVTSGSSYNEQFF
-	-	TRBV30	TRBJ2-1	TGTGCCTGGAGTGTAGCCCGAGATGAGCAGTTCTTC	CAWSVARDEQFF
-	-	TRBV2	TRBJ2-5	TGTGCCAGCAGCCAGCCGCCGGGAGAGACCCAGTACTTC	CASSQPPGETQYF
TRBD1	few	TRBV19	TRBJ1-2	TGTGCCAGTAGTACCGGGACAGGGGGCGCAGGTGGCTACACCTTC	CASSTGTGGAGGYTF
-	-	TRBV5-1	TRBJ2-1	TGCGCCAGCAGTAACCCGGGGAATGAGCAGTTCTTC	CASSNPGNEQFF
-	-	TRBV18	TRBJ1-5	TGTGCCAGCTCACCACCCGGAGGCAATCAGCCCCAGCATTTT	CASSPPGGNQPQHF
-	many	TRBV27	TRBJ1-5	TGTGCCAGCAGTTCCCGTACTGAGGGGCCCCAGCATTTT	CASSSRTEGPQHF
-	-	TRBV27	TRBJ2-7	TGTGCCAGCAGTTCCGGACTAACCTACGAGCAGTACTTC	CASSSGLTYEQYF
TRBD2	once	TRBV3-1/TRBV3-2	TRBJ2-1	TGTGCCAGCAGCCAAGACAAAGCGGGGAATGAGCAGTTCTTC	CASSQDKAGNEQFF
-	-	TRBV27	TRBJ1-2	TGTGCCAGCAGTTTATCGTTACAGGGCCGGTATGGCTACACCTTC	CASSLSLQGRYGYTF
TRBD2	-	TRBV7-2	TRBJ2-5	TGTGCCAGCAGCTTACAAGCGGGGCAAGAGACCCAGTACTTC	CASSLQAGQETQYF